A selection of T cell receptor beta chains follows, all from one sample in a study of Tregs in tolerant kidney transplant recipients. TCRdb's copy holds only in-frame clones and misses some; the assay was immunoSEQ multiplex PCR. The sample yields some 90,000 clones, over 85% seen once. The sample was CD8+ T cells from blood. The source is a human donor in good health. Both conserved end residues are part of each CDR3. The D gene is left open where the match is weak. Clone size is given for some rows only: seen once, a few or many times, or a class if the clone is expanded.

CDR3 DNA	CDR3 protein	D gene	clone size	V gene	J gene
TGTGCCAGCAGCCTTAATGGGGGTCCAGATACGCAGTATTTT	CASSLNGGPDTQYF	-	-	TRBV6-1	TRBJ2-3
TGTGCCAGCAGTTTACGGCACCCGAGCACCGGGGAGCTGTTTTTT	CASSLRHPSTGELFF	-	-	TRBV27	TRBJ2-2
TGTGCCAGCAGACCGGGACAGACAACGGGAGAGACCCAGTACTTC	CASRPGQTTGETQYF	TRBD1	-	TRBV2	TRBJ2-5
TGTGCCAGCAGCCCCGGACTGTGGAATGAGCAGTTCTTC	CASSPGLWNEQFF	-	-	TRBV7-2	TRBJ2-1
TGCAGCGTTGAAGAAGGCAGACAGGGGTACTATGGCTACACCTTC	CSVEEGRQGYYGYTF	TRBD1	-	TRBV29-1	TRBJ1-2
TGTGCCAGCAGCCCCGGGACAGGGGCGTATTTT	CASSPGTGAYF	TRBD1	-	TRBV6-5	TRBJ2-3
TGTGCCAGCAGCGTAGGCAGCCCCTCCTACGAGCAGTACTTC	CASSVGSPSYEQYF	-	once	TRBV9	TRBJ2-7
TGTGCCAGCAGCCAACACGGAAACACTGAAGCTTTCTTT	CASSQHGNTEAFF	-	-	TRBV4-2	TRBJ1-1
TGCGCCAGCAGCTCCCCCGAGACAGGGGGCGGCAACACTGAAGCTTTCTTT	CASSSPETGGGNTEAFF	TRBD1	-	TRBV5-1	TRBJ1-1
TGTGCCAGCAGCAAACAGGGGGGGAATGAGCAGTTCTTC	CASSKQGGNEQFF	-	once	TRBV6-5	TRBJ2-1
TGCGCCAGCAGCTCTTATCCGGGACAGTATAATTCACCCCTCCACTTT	CASSSYPGQYNSPLHF	TRBD1	-	TRBV5-1	TRBJ1-6
TGTGCCACCAGCAGAGATGGAGGCAGGGGAGAGACCCAGTACTTC	CATSRDGGRGETQYF	-	-	TRBV15	TRBJ2-5
TGCGCCAGCAGCCAAAGCCTCCTTCTAGCCCCGTCTAGCGGGAGGGCCCAGGAGACCCAGTACTTC	CASSQSLLLAPSSGRAQETQYF	TRBD2	-	TRBV4-1	TRBJ2-5
TGTGCCAGCAGCCAAGAAGGACTAGCGGGAGGGGGGTCAGAGACCCAGTACTTC	CASSQEGLAGGGSETQYF	TRBD2	-	TRBV4-2	TRBJ2-5
TGTGCCAGCAGTACAGGCGTTTTGAACGAGCAGTACTTC	CASSTGVLNEQYF	-	-	TRBV6-1	TRBJ2-7
TGCGCCAGCAGCTTGGCCCAGAGGGGGGCGCATCAGCCCCAGCATTTT	CASSLAQRGAHQPQHF	-	-	TRBV5-1	TRBJ1-5
TGTGCCAGCAGCCGGACTAGCGGGAGTACCGAGCAGTACTTC	CASSRTSGSTEQYF	TRBD2	-	TRBV7-9	TRBJ2-7
TGTGCCAGCAGCGTAGGGACAGGCGCTATGAACACTGAAGCTTTCTTT	CASSVGTGAMNTEAFF	TRBD1	-	TRBV9	TRBJ1-1
TGTGCCAGCAGTTACTGGGACAGGGGGTACGAGCAGTACTTC	CASSYWDRGYEQYF	TRBD1	-	TRBV6-5	TRBJ2-7
TGTGCCAGCAGCGAACAGGGTTATTTGCGCACAGATACGCAGTATTTT	CASSEQGYLRTDTQYF	-	-	TRBV7-6	TRBJ2-3
TGTGCCAGCAGTGCACGGGGAGGGGCAGGGGAAGCTTTCTTT	CASSARGGAGEAFF	-	few	TRBV27	TRBJ1-1
TGTGCCAGTTTTGGCGGGTACGAGCAGTACTTC	CASFGGYEQYF	-	-	TRBV19	TRBJ2-7
TGTGCCAGCAGCGGCGAGATCCGGAGCTCCTACAATGAGCAGTTCTTC	CASSGEIRSSYNEQFF	-	once	TRBV7-9	TRBJ2-1
TGTGCCAGCAGCTACCAGGAGGTCCTGGGGGGTACGCAGTATTTT	CASSYQEVLGGTQYF	-	-	TRBV13	TRBJ2-3
TGTGCCAGCAGTCCAAGCGGGGGGGCTGAGACCCAGTACTTC	CASSPSGGAETQYF	TRBD2	-	TRBV9	TRBJ2-5
TGTGCCAGCAGCCACTACGATGCGGAAGCTTTCTTT	CASSHYDAEAFF	-	-	TRBV7-9	TRBJ1-1
TGCGCCAGCAGCGGCACAGGGAGGTACGAGCAGTACTTC	CASSGTGRYEQYF	-	-	TRBV5-1	TRBJ2-7
TGCAGCGTTGAAGCCCAGGGGGAAGAGACCCAGTACTTC	CSVEAQGEETQYF	TRBD1	-	TRBV29-1	TRBJ2-5
TGTGCCAGCAATCAAGGCTCCGGGGAGCTGTTTTTT	CASNQGSGELFF	-	-	TRBV9	TRBJ2-2
TGTGCCAGTAGTCCCTCGCGACTTGTGCCTTCTGGGGCCAACGTCCTGACTTTC	CASSPSRLVPSGANVLTF	-	-	TRBV19	TRBJ2-6
TGTGCCAGCACTGGAGTGGGGGGATCTATGGTAGGCTACACCTTC	CASTGVGGSMVGYTF	-	-	TRBV9	TRBJ1-2
TGTGCCAGCAGCTCCCCCAGCGGGAGGGTAGAGACCCAGTACTTC	CASSSPSGRVETQYF	TRBD2	-	TRBV5-6	TRBJ2-5
TGTGCCAGCAGCGGAGTCAGGGGGCTAGAAGAGACCCAGTACTTC	CASSGVRGLEETQYF	TRBD1	-	TRBV7-6	TRBJ2-5
TGTGCCAGCAGTTTAGACCGAGGACAGACCTATAATTCACCCCTCCACTTT	CASSLDRGQTYNSPLHF	-	-	TRBV27	TRBJ1-6
TGTGCCAGCAGCTTAGCGCAAGGACCAGACGAGCAGTACTTC	CASSLAQGPDEQYF	-	-	TRBV7-9	TRBJ2-7
TGTGCCAGCAGTGATATTCCCGGGACAGGGATGCGGGCTGAAGCTTTCTTT	CASSDIPGTGMRAEAFF	TRBD1	-	TRBV2	TRBJ1-1
TGCAGCGTTGAAGGGACTAGCGGGAGCGGGATATACTACGAGCAGTACTTC	CSVEGTSGSGIYYEQYF	TRBD2	-	TRBV29-1	TRBJ2-7
TGTGCCAGCAGCCAAGGATTAGTAGAGCAGTTCTTC	CASSQGLVEQFF	-	-	TRBV4-2	TRBJ2-1
TGTGCCCCCGAGGGGGACAGAGACTACGAGCAGTACTTC	CAPEGDRDYEQYF	TRBD1	-	TRBV10-3	TRBJ2-7
TGTGCCAGCAGCTTAAGTCAAGGCTCCGGGGAGCTGTTTTTT	CASSLSQGSGELFF	-	-	TRBV7-9	TRBJ2-2
TGTGCCAGCTTTGGCAGGGGAGCCGGCTACACCTTC	CASFGRGAGYTF	-	-	TRBV5-8	TRBJ1-2
TGTGCCTGGAGGGGACTAGCGGGAGTTGTAGATACGCAGTATTTT	CAWRGLAGVVDTQYF	TRBD2	-	TRBV30	TRBJ2-3
TGCGCCAGCAGCCAAGATCTCGGGACAGGGCGCAGGGGAGCTTTCTTT	CASSQDLGTGRRGAFF	TRBD1	-	TRBV4-1	TRBJ1-1
TGTGCCAGCAGTAAAGCCGGACAGAAGGGAGATGAAAAACTGTTTTTT	CASSKAGQKGDEKLFF	-	-	TRBV6-1	TRBJ1-4
TGTGCCACCAGCAGAAGGACGGCCTTGGGCACTGAAGCTTTCTTT	CATSRRTALGTEAFF	-	-	TRBV15	TRBJ1-1